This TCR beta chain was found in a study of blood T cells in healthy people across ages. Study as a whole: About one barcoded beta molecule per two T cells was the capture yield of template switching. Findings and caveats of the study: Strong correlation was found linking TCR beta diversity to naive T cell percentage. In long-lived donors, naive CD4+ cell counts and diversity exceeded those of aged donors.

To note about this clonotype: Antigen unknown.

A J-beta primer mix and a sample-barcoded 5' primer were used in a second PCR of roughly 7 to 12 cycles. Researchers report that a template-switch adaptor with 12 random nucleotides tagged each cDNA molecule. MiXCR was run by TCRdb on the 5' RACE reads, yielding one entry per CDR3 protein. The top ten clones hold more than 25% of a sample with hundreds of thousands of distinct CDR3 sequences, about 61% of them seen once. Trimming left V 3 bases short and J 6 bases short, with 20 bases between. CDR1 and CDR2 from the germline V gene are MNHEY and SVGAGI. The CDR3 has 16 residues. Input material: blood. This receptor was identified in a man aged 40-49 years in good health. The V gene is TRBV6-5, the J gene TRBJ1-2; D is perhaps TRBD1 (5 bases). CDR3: CASSYYGKTGLDGYTF. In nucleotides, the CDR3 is TGTGCCAGCAGTTATTACGGAAAAACAGGTTTGGATGGCTACACCTTC.